This is a list of T cell receptor beta chains from one sample in a study of T cells after yellow fever vaccination. TCRdb fed the 5' RACE reads into MiXCR, producing one record per CDR3 protein. In the table there are about 340,000 distinct CDR3 sequences, 3% to 4.5% of which are singletons. Source: PBMCs, taken 5 days after the yellow fever booster vaccination. These receptor sequences come from a young man who received the YFV17D yellow fever vaccine. CDR3s include the opening cysteine and the closing phenylalanine or tryptophan. A D gene is named only where the DNA matches it firmly. Clone size is not always given. Where it is, it says once, few, many or a class for expanded clones.

TRBV15	15	TRBJ1-1	-	-	CATSRLPRSGTEAFF	TGTGCCACCAGCAGACTCCCCCGCAGCGGCACTGAAGCTTTCTTT
TRBV4-3	16	TRBJ2-3	few	-	CASSQGGDWGADTQYF	TGCGCCAGCAGCCAAGGGGGTGATTGGGGAGCAGATACGCAGTATTTT
TRBV7-9	16	TRBJ2-3	few	TRBD2	CASSSDSGGVPDTQYF	TGTGCCAGCAGCTCCGATAGCGGGGGTGTACCAGATACGCAGTATTTT
TRBV29-1	14	TRBJ2-3	few	-	CSVETRVGTDTQYF	TGCAGCGTTGAAACCAGGGTAGGGACAGATACGCAGTATTTT
TRBV12-3/TRBV12-4	15	TRBJ2-5	few	TRBD1	CASGQVTAEEETQYF	TGTGCCAGCGGACAGGTCACGGCGGAGGAGGAGACCCAGTACTTC
TRBV20-1	14	TRBJ2-5	many	TRBD2	CSAERGGKIETQYF	TGCAGTGCGGAGCGGGGGGGCAAAATTGAGACCCAGTACTTC
TRBV20-1	11	TRBJ2-3	many	-	CSAHPGLAQYF	TGCAGTGCTCATCCGGGGCTCGCGCAGTATTTT
TRBV7-2	14	TRBJ2-1	few	-	CASRPIDSDIAQFF	TGTGCCAGCAGACCGATCGACTCGGACATAGCGCAGTTCTTC
TRBV18	15	TRBJ1-5	few	TRBD1	CASSPPGQGGQPQHF	TGTGCCAGCTCACCCCCGGGACAGGGTGGACAGCCCCAGCATTTT
TRBV5-1	16	TRBJ1-4	many	TRBD1	CASSLQGTGGNEKLFF	TGCGCCAGCAGCCTACAAGGAACAGGGGGTAATGAAAAACTGTTTTTT
TRBV3-1	17	TRBJ2-2	many	TRBD2	CASSSTSGAINTGELFF	TGTGCCAGCAGCTCGACTAGCGGGGCGATAAACACCGGGGAGCTGTTTTTT
TRBV20-1	13	TRBJ1-5	many	TRBD1	CSASDREDQPQHF	TGCAGTGCTAGCGACAGGGAGGATCAGCCCCAGCATTTT
TRBV5-4	15	TRBJ1-6	-	-	CASSFGQTYNSPLHF	TGTGCCAGCAGCTTTGGGCAGACCTATAATTCACCCCTCCACTTT
TRBV10-3	14	TRBJ1-3	-	-	CAISDTGPGNTIYF	TGTGCCATCAGTGACACAGGGCCCGGAAACACCATATATTTT
TRBV19	14	TRBJ1-5	-	-	CASSRASRDQPQHF	TGTGCCAGTAGTCGCGCATCCCGGGATCAGCCCCAGCATTTT
TRBV12-3/TRBV12-4	15	TRBJ2-1	many	TRBD1	CASSLGQGVYNEQFF	TGTGCCAGCAGTTTAGGACAGGGAGTCTACAATGAGCAGTTCTTC
TRBV19	12	TRBJ1-1	-	-	CASSERGIKAFF	TGTGCCAGTAGCGAACGGGGGATTAAAGCTTTCTTT
TRBV10-3	14	TRBJ2-5	many	TRBD2	CAIRTTSGGETQYF	TGTGCCATCCGAACGACTAGCGGAGGGGAGACCCAGTACTTC
TRBV20-1	17	TRBJ1-3	few	-	CSAREIGGGLSGNTIYF	TGCAGTGCTAGAGAAATCGGAGGCGGCCTCTCTGGAAACACCATATATTTT
TRBV6-2/TRBV6-3	17	TRBJ2-7	few	TRBD2	CASSLIPGTSGSYEQYF	TGTGCCAGCAGTTTGATTCCCGGGACTAGCGGGTCCTACGAGCAGTACTTC
TRBV11-2	15	TRBJ2-1	-	TRBD2	CASSLWAGGPIEQFF	TGTGCCAGCAGCCTCTGGGCGGGGGGGCCTATTGAGCAGTTCTTC
TRBV7-3	15	TRBJ1-6	few	-	CASSVRLRNNSPLHF	TGTGCCAGCAGCGTACGGTTGAGAAATAATTCACCCCTCCACTTT
TRBV7-2	11	TRBJ1-2	-	-	CASGGNYGYTF	TGTGCCTCGGGCGGGAACTATGGCTACACCTTC
TRBV28	12	TRBJ2-1	many	-	CASRKGYNEQFF	TGTGCCAGCCGAAAGGGGTACAATGAGCAGTTCTTC
TRBV12-3/TRBV12-4	13	TRBJ2-5	few	-	CASSFSSKETQYF	TGTGCCAGCAGTTTTAGCAGCAAAGAGACCCAGTACTTC
TRBV12-3/TRBV12-4	14	TRBJ2-4	many	TRBD2	CASRINSGKNIQYF	TGTGCCAGCAGGATTAATAGCGGGAAAAACATTCAGTACTTC
TRBV12-3/TRBV12-4	15	TRBJ2-7	-	TRBD2	CASSLPSLAGYEQYF	TGTGCCAGCAGTTTACCTAGCCTAGCGGGGTACGAGCAGTACTTC
TRBV5-1	14	TRBJ2-5	many	TRBD1	CASRRTGYQETQYF	TGCGCCAGCAGACGGACAGGGTACCAAGAGACCCAGTACTTC
TRBV18	16	TRBJ1-2	many	-	CASSPSSGRRSSGYTF	TGTGCCAGCTCACCGTCTTCCGGACGGAGATCTTCTGGCTACACCTTC
TRBV28	15	TRBJ2-5	few	-	CASSSPIMYQETQYF	TGTGCCAGCAGTTCCCCCATCATGTACCAAGAGACCCAGTACTTC
TRBV5-4	13	TRBJ1-2	-	TRBD1	CASQQGVNYGYTF	TGTGCCAGTCAACAGGGGGTTAACTATGGCTACACCTTC
TRBV6-2/TRBV6-3	16	TRBJ1-5	few	TRBD1	CASSYDGTAINQPQHF	TGTGCCAGCAGCTACGACGGGACAGCAATAAATCAGCCCCAGCATTTT
TRBV4-1	14	TRBJ2-5	-	-	CASSQAGLQETQYF	TGCGCCAGCAGCCAAGCGGGCCTACAAGAGACCCAGTACTTC
TRBV5-6	13	TRBJ1-2	many	-	CASSRQASYGYTF	TGTGCCAGCAGCCGACAAGCGTCCTATGGCTACACCTTC
TRBV23-1	12	TRBJ2-5	few	-	CASSHLGAGMHF	TGCGCCAGCAGTCACCTGGGGGCGGGAATGCACTTC
TRBV12-3/TRBV12-4	15	TRBJ2-5	many	TRBD2	CASSLGLAGKETQYF	TGTGCCAGCAGTCTTGGACTAGCGGGTAAAGAGACCCAGTACTTC
TRBV7-9	17	TRBJ2-3	-	-	CASSLFGISGGTDTQYF	TGTGCCAGCAGCTTATTCGGTATTAGCGGAGGCACAGATACGCAGTATTTT
TRBV5-1	13	TRBJ1-1	many	-	CASSLGSNTEAFF	TGCGCCAGCAGCTTGGGTTCGAACACTGAAGCTTTCTTT
TRBV5-1	16	TRBJ2-7	many	-	CASSLEVLAPPYEQYF	TGCGCCAGCAGCTTGGAGGTCCTGGCCCCCCCCTACGAGCAGTACTTC
TRBV7-2	14	TRBJ2-5	many	-	CASRNDRAGKTQYF	TGTGCCAGCAGGAACGACAGGGCGGGGAAGACCCAGTACTTC